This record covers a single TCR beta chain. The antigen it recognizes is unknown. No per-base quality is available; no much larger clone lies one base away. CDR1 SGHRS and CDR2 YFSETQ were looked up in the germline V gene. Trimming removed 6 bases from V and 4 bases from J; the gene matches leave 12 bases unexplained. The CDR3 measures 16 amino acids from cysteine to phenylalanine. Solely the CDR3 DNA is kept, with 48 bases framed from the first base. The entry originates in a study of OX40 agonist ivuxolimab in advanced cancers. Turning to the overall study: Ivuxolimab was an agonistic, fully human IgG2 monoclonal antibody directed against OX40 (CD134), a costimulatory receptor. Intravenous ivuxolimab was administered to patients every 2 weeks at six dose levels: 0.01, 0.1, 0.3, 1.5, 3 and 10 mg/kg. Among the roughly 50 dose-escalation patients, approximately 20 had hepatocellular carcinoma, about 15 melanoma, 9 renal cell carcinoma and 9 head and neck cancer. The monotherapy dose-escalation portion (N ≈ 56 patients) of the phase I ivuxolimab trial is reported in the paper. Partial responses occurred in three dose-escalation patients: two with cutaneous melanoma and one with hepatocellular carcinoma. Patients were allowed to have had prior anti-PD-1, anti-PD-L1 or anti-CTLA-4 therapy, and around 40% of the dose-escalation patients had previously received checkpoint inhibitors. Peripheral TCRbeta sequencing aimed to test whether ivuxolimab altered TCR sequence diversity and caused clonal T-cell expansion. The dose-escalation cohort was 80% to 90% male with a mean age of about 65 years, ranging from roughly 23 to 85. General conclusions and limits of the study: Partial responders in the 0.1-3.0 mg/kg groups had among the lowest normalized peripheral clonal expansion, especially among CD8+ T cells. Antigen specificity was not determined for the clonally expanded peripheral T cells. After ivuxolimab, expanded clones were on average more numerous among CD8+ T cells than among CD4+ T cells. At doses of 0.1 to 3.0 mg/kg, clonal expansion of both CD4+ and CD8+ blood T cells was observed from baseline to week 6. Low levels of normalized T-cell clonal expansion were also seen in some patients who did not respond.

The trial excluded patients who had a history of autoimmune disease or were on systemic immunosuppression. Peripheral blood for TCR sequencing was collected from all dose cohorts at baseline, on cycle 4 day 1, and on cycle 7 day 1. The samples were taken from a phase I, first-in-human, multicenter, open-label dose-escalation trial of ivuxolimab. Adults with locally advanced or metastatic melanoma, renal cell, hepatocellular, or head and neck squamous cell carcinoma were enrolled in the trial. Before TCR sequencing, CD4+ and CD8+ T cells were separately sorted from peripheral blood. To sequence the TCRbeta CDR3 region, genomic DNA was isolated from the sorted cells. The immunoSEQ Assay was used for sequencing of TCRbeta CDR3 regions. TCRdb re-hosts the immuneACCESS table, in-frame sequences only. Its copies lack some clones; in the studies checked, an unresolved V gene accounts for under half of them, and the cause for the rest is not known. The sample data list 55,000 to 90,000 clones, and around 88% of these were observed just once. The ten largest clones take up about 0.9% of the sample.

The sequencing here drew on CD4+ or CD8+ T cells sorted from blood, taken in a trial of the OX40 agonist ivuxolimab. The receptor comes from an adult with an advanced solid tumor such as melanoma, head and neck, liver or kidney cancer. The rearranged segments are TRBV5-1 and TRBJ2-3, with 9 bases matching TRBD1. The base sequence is TGCGCCAGCACCGTAAGTCCCGGGACAGGGTCAGATACGCAGTATTTT. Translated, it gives CASTVSPGTGSDTQYF. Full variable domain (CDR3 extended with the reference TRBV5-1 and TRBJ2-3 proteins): KAGVTQTPRYLIKTRGQQVTLSCSPISGHRSVSWYQQTPGQGLQFLFEYFSETQRNKGNFPGRFSGRQFSNSRSEMNVSTLELGDSALYLCASTVSPGTGSDTQYFGPGTRLTVL.